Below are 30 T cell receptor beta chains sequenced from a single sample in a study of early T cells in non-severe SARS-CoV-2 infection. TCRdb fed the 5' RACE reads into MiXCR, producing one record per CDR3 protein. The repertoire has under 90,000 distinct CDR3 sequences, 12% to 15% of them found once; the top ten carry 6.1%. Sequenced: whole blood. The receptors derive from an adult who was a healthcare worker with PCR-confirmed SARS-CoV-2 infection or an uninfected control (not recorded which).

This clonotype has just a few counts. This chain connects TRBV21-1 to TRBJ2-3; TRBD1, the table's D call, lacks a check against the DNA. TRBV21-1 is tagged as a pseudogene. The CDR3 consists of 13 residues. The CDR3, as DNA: TGTGCCAGCATGGGGACGGGCACAGATACGCAGTATTTT. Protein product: CASMGTGTDTQYF.

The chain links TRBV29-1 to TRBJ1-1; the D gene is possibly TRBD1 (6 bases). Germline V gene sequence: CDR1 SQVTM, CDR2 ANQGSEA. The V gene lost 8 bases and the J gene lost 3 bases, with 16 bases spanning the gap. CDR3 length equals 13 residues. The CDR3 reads CSFVGQGHTEAFF. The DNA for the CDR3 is TGCAGCTTTGTCGGGCAGGGGCACACTGAAGCTTTCTTT.

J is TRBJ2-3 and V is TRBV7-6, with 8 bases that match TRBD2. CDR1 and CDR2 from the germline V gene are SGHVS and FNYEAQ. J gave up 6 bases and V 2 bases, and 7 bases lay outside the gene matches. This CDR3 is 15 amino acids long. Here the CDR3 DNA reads TGTGCCAGCAGCTTACCGGGGGGGCCTGAGGATACGCAGTATTTT. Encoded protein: CASSLPGGPEDTQYF.

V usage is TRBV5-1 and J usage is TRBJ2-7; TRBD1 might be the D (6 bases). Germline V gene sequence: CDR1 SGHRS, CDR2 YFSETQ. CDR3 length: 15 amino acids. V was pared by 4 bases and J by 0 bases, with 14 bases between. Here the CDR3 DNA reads TGCGCCAGCAGCCTACTTTCAGGGGCCTCCTACGAGCAGTACTTC. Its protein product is CASSLLSGASYEQYF. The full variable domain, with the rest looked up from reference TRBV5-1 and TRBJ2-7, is KAGVTQTPRYLIKTRGQQVTLSCSPISGHRSVSWYQQTPGQGLQFLFEYFSETQRNKGNFPGRFSGRQFSNSRSEMNVSTLELGDSALYLCASSLLSGASYEQYFGPGTRLTVT.

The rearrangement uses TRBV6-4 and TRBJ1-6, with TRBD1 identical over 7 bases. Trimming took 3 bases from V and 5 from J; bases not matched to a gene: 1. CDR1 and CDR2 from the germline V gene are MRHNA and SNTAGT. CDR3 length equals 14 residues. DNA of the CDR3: TGTGCCAGCAGTGAAGGGACAGATAATTCACCCCTCCACTTT. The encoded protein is CASSEGTDNSPLHF.

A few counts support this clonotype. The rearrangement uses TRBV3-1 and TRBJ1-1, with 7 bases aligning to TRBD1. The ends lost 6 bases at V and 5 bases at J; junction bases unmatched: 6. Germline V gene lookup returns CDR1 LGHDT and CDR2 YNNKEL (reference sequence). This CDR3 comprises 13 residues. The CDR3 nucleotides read TGTGCCAGCAGGAGACAGGGTAGGACTGAAGCTTTCTTT. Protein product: CASRRQGRTEAFF.

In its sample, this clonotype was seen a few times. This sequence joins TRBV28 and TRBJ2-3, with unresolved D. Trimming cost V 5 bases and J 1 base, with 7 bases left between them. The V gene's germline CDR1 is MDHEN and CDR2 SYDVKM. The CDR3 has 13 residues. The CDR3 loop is CASSPEGTDTQYF. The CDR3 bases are TGTGCCAGCAGTCCGGAAGGCACAGATACGCAGTATTTT.

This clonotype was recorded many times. Written as DNA, the CDR3 is TGTGCCAGCAGTCCCTCCCCTCGGCTAGCGGGGAGGCAAGAGACCCAGTACTTC. Translating gives CASSPSPRLAGRQETQYF. The chain combines TRBV28 with TRBJ2-5; TRBD2 matches at 9 bases. This CDR3 is 18 amino acids long. Trimming removed 5 bases from V and 2 bases from J; junction bases left unmatched: 15. Germline values: CDR1 MDHEN, CDR2 SYDVKM.

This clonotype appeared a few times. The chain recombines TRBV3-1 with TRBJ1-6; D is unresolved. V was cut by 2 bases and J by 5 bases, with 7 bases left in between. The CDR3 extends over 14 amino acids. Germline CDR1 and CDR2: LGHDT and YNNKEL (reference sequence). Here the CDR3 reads CASSQRQDNSPLHF. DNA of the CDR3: TGTGCCAGCAGCCAACGACAAGATAATTCACCCCTCCACTTT.

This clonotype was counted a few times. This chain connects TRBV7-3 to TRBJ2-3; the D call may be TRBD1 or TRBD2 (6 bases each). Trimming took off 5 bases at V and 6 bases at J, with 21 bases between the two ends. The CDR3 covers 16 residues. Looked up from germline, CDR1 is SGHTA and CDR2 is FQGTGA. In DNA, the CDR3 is TGTGCCAGCAGCATCAACTCTCCGGGGGCCCTGGATACGCAGTATTTT. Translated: CASSINSPGALDTQYF.

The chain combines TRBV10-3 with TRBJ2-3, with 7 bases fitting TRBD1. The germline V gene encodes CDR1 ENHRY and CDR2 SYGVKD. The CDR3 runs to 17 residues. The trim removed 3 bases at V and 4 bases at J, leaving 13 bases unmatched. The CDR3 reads CAISDPKTGPAADTQYF. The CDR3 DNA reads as TGTGCCATCAGTGACCCGAAGACAGGGCCAGCCGCAGATACGCAGTATTTT.

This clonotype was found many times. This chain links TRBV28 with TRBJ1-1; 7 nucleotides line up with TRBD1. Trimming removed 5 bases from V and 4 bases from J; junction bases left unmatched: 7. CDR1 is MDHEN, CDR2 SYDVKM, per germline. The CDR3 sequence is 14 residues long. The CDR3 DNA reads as TGTGCCAGCAGTCTGACAGGGAGGGGCACTGAAGCTTTCTTT. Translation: CASSLTGRGTEAFF. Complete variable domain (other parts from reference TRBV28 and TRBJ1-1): DVKVTQSSRYLVKRTGEKVFLECVQDMDHENMFWYRQDPGLGLRLIYFSYDVKMKEKGDIPEGYSVSREKKERFSLILESASTNQTSMYLCASSLTGRGTEAFFGQGTRLTVV.

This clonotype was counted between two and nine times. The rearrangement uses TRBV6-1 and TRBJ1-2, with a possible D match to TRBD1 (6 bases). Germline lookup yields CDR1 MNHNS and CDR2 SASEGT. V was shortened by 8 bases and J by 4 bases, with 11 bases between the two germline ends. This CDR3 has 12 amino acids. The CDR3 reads CASSTGTYGYTF. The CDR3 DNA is TGTGCCAGCTCTACAGGGACCTATGGCTACACCTTC.

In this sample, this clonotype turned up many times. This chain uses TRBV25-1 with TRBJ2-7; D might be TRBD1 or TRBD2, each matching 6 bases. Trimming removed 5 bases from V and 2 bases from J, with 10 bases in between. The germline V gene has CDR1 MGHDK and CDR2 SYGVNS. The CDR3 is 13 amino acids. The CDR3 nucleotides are TGTGCCAGCAGTAACAGGGAGGCCTACGAGCAGTACTTC. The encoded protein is CASSNREAYEQYF.

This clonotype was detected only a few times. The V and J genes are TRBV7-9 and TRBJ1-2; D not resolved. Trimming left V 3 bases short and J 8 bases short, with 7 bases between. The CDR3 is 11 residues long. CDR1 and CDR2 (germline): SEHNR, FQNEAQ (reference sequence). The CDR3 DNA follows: TGTGCCAGCAGCTTCCCGACAGGCTACACCTTC. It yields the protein CASSFPTGYTF.

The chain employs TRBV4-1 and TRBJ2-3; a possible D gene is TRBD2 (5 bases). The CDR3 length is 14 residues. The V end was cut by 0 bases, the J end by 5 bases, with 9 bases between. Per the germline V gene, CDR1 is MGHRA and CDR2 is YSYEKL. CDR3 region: CASSQEEGRDTQYF. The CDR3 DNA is TGCGCCAGCAGCCAAGAAGAGGGCAGAGATACGCAGTATTTT.

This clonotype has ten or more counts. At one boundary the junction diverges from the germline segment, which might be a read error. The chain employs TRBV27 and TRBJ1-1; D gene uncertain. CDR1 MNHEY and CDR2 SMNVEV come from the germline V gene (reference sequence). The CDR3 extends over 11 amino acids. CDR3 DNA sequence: TGTGCCAGCAGTTTGGGTGGAGGCCTTTCCTTT. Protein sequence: CASSLGGGLSF.

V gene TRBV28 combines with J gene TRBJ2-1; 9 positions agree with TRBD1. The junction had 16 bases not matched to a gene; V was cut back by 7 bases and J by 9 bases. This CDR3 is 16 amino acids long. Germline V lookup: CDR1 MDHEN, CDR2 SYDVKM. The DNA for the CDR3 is TGTGCCAGCACCATACCCCGGGACAGGGCGAAGGGTGAGCAGTTCTTC. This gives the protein CASTIPRDRAKGEQFF.

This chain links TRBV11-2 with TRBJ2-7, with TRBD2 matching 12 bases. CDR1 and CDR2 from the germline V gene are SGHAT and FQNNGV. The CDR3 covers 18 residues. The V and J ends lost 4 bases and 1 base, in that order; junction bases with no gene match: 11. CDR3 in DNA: TGTGCCAGCAGCTCCCGACTAGCGGGGGAGCCATTTTCCTACGAGCAGTACTTC. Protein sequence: CASSSRLAGEPFSYEQYF. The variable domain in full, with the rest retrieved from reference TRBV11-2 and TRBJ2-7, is EAGVAQSPRYKIIEKRQSVAFWCNPISGHATLYWYQQILGQGPKLLIQFQNNGVVDDSQLPKDRFSAERLKGVDSTLKIQPAKLEDSAVYLCASSSRLAGEPFSYEQYFGPGTRLTVT.

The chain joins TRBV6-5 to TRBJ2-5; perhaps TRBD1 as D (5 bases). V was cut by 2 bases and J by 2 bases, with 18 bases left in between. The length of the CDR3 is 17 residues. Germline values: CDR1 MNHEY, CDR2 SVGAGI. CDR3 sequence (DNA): TGTGCCAGCAGTTACGGTCAAACAGGAACTAAACAAGAGACCCAGTACTTC. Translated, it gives CASSYGQTGTKQETQYF.

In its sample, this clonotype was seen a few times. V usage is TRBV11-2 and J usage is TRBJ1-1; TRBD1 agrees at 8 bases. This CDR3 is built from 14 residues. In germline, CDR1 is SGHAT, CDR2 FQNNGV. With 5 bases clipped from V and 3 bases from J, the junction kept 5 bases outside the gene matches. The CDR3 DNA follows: TGTGCCAGCAGCCCACCGACAGGGGACACTGAAGCTTTCTTT. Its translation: CASSPPTGDTEAFF.

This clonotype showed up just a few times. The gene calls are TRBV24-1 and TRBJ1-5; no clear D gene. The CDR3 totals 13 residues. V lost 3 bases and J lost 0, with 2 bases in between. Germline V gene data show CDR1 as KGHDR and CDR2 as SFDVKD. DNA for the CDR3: TGTGCCACCAGTGATCATAGCAATCAGCCCCAGCATTTT. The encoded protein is CATSDHSNQPQHF.

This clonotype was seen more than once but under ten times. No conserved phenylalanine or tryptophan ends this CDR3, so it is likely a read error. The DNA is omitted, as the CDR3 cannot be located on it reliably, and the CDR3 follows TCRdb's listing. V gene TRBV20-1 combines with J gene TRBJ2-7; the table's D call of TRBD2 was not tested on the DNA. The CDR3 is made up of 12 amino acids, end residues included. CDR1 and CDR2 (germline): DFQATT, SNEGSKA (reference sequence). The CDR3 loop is CSARDLKGRPPI.

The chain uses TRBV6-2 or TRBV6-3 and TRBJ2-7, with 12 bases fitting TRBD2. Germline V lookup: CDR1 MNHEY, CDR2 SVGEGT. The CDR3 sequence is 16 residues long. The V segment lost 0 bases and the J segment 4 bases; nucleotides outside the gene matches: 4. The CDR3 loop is CASSYSTSGGPYEQYF. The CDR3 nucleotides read TGTGCCAGCAGTTACTCGACTAGCGGGGGACCTTACGAGCAGTACTTC.

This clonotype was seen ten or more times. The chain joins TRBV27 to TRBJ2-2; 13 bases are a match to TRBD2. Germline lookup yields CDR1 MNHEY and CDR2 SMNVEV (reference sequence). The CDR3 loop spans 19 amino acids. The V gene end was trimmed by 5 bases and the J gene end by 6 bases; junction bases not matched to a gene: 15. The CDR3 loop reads CASSLLRTSGGRLAGELFF. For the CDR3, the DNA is TGTGCCAGCAGTCTATTACGGACTAGCGGGGGAAGGTTGGCCGGGGAGCTGTTTTTT.

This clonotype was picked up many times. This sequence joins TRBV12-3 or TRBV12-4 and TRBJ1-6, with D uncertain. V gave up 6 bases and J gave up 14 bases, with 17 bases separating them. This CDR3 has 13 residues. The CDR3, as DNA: TGTGCCAGCAGCACTCGGGCTGACAAGACCCTCCACTTT. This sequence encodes CASSTRADKTLHF.

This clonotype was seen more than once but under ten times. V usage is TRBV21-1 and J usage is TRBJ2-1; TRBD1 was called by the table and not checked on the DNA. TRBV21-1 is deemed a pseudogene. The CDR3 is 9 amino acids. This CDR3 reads CASSWGILF. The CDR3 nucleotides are TGTGCCAGCAGCTGGGGGATCTTATTC.

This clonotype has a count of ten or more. CDR3 nucleotides: TGTGCCAGCAGCTTGGCCGACACCTACGAGCAGTACTTC. As protein: CASSLADTYEQYF. V and J are TRBV5-5 and TRBJ2-7; D not resolved. Germline V CDR1 and CDR2: SGHKS, YYEKEE (reference sequence). The V end lost 0 bases, the J end lost 2 bases, and 6 bases lay between the germline ends. This CDR3 has 13 residues. The full variable domain, its missing parts supplied by reference TRBV5-5 and TRBJ2-7, is DAGVTQSPTHLIKTRGQQVTLRCSPISGHKSVSWYQQVLGQGPQFIFQYYEKEERGRGNFPDRFSARQFPNYSSELNVNALLLGDSALYLCASSLADTYEQYFGPGTRLTVT.

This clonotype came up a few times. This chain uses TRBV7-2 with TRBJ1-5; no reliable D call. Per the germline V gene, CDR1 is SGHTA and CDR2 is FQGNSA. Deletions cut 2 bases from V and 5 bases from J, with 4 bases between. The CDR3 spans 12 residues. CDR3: CASSLRDQPQHF. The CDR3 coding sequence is TGTGCCAGCAGCTTAAGGGATCAGCCCCAGCATTTT.

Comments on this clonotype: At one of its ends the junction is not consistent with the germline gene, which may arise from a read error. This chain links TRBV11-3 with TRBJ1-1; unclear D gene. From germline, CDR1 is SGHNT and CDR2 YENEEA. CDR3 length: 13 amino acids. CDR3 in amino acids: CASSPSPNTETFF. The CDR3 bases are TGTGCCAGCAGCCCTTCACCGAACACTGAAACTTTCTTT.